This T cell receptor (beta chain) came from a study of shared clonotypes between healthy human individuals. General study points: With few donors, the genetic and exposure-history diversity represented was limited. Sampling involved blood alone; tissue repertoires likely differ.

Comments on this clone: The antigen is unknown.

Germline CDR1 reads SNHLY; CDR2 reads FYNNEI. The CDR3 extends over 13 amino acids. V dropped 6 bases and J dropped 7 bases, with 15 bases sitting between them. Sequencing was performed with immunoSEQ multiplex PCR; in TCRdb, only in-frame clones are kept and a portion is missing. The table records 2 million to 2.5 million clones, nearly 97% of them present only once. This chain joins TRBV2 and TRBJ1-2; D gene ambiguous. The sequencing input was naive CD4+ T cells sorted from blood. Stated subset: CD45RA+ positively selected. The clonotype originates from a man between 18 and 29 years old in good health. In DNA form, the CDR3 reads TGTGCCAGCAGCCCCGGCCGGGTAGGTGGCTACACCTTC. It yields the protein CASSPGRVGGYTF.